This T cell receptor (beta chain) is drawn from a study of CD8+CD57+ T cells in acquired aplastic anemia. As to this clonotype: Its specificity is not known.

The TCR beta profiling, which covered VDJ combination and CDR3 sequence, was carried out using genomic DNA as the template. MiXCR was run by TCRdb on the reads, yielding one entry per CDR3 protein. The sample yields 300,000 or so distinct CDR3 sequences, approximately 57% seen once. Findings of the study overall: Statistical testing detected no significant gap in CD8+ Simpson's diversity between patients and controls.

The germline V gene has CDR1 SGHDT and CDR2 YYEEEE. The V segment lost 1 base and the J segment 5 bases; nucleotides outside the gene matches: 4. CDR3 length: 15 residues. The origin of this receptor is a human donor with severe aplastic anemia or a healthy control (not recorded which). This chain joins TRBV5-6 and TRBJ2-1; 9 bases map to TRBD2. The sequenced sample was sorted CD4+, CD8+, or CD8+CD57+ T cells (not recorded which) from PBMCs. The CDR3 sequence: CASSLKTSGNNEQFF. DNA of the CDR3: TGTGCCAGCAGCTTGAAGACTAGCGGCAACAATGAGCAGTTCTTC.